This TCR beta chain came from a study of blood T cells in healthy people across ages (dated by TCRdb to between 2014 and 2016). Describing the broader study: In model experiments, roughly one uniquely barcoded TCR beta cDNA molecule per two T cells was captured by template switching. Four age groups were formed from the donors: young (average roughly 16 years), middle-aged (approximately 41), aged (around 68) and long-lived (about 80). Two additional independent replicas of 1 million unique cDNA reads from the same blood draw were analyzed for two donors (one aged 18 to 30 and one aged 80 or older). Age-related changes in TCR beta repertoire diversity were measured in the study by deep sequencing normalized with unique cDNA molecular identifiers. General study outcomes and caveats: Conclusive comparison of naive and antigen-experienced compartments was prevented by the profiling of bulk unsorted PBMCs. The CMV infection status of donors was not known, potentially confounding age-related changes in expanded clonotypes. Observed TCR beta diversity per million T cells fell roughly linearly with age, and a significant reduction was already apparent by age about 38. Compared with the aged group, the long-lived group had more naive CD4+ T cells, fewer expanded clones and increased TCR diversity, a pattern suggesting age selection. Estimates of total diversity based on one million sequenced T cells were regarded as lower bounds and as underestimates. There was a strong correlation between observed TCR beta diversity and the percentage of naive T cells measured by flow cytometry.

Donors were around 37 systemically healthy Caucasian individuals from Russia aged roughly 6 to 95 years. Ten milliliters of peripheral blood were drawn from each donor into EDTA-treated Vacutainer tubes. Ficoll-Paque density-gradient centrifugation was used to isolate PBMCs, with at least 6.5 million per sample. Trizol reagent was used to extract total RNA from PBMCs, with at least 6 micrograms per sample. The percentages of naive CD45RAhigh/CD27high T cells were determined by flow cytometry on a PBMC aliquot from every donor. As concerns this clonotype: Which antigen it targets is not known. It has no much larger one-base neighbor in the sample; base qualities were not kept.

Libraries were constructed by 5' RACE. Sequenced on an Illumina HiSeq 2500. A second PCR of roughly 7 to 11 cycles was performed with a sample-barcoded 5' primer and a J-beta primer mix. Each TCR beta cDNA molecule received a unique molecular identifier from a template-switch 5' adaptor carrying 12 random nucleotides. At least 2.5 million CDR3-containing paired-end reads were obtained from each sample. First-strand cDNA synthesis was performed from all RNA using the Mint cDNA synthesis kit, with priming by a TRBC-specific oligonucleotide. Following uracil-DNA glycosylase treatment, all cDNA underwent a first 18-cycle PCR with the universal primers M1SS and BC2_uni_R. The authors processed their data as follows. For normalization, 1 million high-quality reads were randomly selected from each sample, with every read carrying a distinct molecular identifier. Reads with shared molecular identifiers were discarded instead of being binned into consensus sequences. CDR3 identification, clonotype clustering and error correction used MiTCR with a Q25 quality threshold and the strictest error-elimination algorithm. A nonparametric unseen species model using Euler transformation provided a lower-bound estimate of total TCR beta diversity. TCRdb trimmed the raw reads at Q25, called clones with MiXCR and kept productive beta chains. Identical CDR3 proteins give one entry, which carries the most common genes and DNA. It is TCRdb's table, rather than the study itself, that gives the V and J calls and clone size. The sample includes hundreds of thousands of distinct CDR3 sequences, with roughly 25% observed a single time. The ten largest make up under 10% of the sample.

CDR1 and CDR2 are read off the germline V gene as SGHTA and FQGNSA. The CDR3 measures 17 amino acids from cysteine to phenylalanine. The entry retains the CDR3 DNA only, 51 bases that are in frame from base 1. Clipping removes 5 bases from V and 6 bases from J, with 13 as the unmatched junction base count. These same data were also listed under a study on T cells of mothers and their children. The second paper further reports: Nine systemically healthy Caucasian individuals served as donors, namely three mothers together with their six children. cDNA synthesis used all of the extracted RNA, with roughly 1.5 ug of RNA in each 15 ul reaction. Sample barcodes and 2-4 random nucleotides were added via the M1S primer in the second PCR. Over 8.5 million TCR beta CDR3 reads came from each mother, compared with 2.5 million to 3.5 million reads from each child. Thymic selection similarly shapes TCR recombination output in related and unrelated pairs, with minor effect from inherited differences. Normalized repertoire overlap was always found to be slightly, but never significantly, higher in related mother-child pairs than in unrelated mother-child pairs. Persistent microchimeric T cell clones were not detected, at a sensitivity of about 90 clones per million clonotypes. In the study, deep NGS was used to compare the TCR beta repertoires of mothers and children, and features distinguishing related mother-child pairs from unrelated individuals were sought. The mean age was 40 +/- 4 years for the mothers and approximately 11 +/- 4 years for the children. After adapter ligation was performed with NEBNext reagents, the libraries were sequenced on an Illumina HiSeq 2000 with 100+100 nt paired-end reads. Mother and child libraries were prepared a month apart and sequenced in separate runs to prevent cross-contamination. For each donor, somewhere between roughly 500,000 and 2,100,000 distinct TCR beta clonotypes were identified. Naive TCR beta clonotypes were estimated from low-frequency clonotypes matched to each donor's FACS-determined naive share, without sorting.

This clonotype was sampled from a boy aged 5-17 years in good health. Here the chain combines TRBV7-2 and TRBJ2-3, and TRBD2 aligns with 11 junction nucleotides. The sequencing sample was made of blood. The CDR3 has the sequence CASSINLAGGPFDTQYF. The nucleotide sequence reads as follows: TGTGCCAGCAGCATAAACTTAGCGGGGGGGCCGTTCGATACGCAGTATTTT.